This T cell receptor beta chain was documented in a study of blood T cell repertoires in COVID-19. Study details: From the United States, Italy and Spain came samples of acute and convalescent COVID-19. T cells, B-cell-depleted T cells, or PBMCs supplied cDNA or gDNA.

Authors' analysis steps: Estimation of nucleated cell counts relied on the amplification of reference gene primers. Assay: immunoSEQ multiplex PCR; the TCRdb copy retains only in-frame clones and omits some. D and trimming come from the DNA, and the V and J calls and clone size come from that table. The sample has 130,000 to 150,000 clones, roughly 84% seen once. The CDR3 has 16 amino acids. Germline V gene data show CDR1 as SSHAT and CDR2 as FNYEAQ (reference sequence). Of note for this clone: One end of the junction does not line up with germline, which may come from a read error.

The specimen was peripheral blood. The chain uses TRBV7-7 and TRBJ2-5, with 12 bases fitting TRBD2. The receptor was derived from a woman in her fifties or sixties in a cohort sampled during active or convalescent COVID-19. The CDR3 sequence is CASSLALAGGLETQYF. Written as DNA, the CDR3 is TGTGCTAGCAGCTTAGCCCTAGCGGGGGGGCTAGAGACCCAGTACTTC.